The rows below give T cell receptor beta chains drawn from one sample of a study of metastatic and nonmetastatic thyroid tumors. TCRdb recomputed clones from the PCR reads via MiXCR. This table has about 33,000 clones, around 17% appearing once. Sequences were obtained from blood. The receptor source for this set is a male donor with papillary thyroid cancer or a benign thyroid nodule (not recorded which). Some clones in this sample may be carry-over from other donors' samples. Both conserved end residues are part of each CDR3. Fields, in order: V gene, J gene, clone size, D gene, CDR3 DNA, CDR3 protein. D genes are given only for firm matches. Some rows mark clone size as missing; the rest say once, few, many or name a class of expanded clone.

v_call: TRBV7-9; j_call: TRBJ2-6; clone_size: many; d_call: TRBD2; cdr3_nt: TGTGCCAGCAGCCCGAATGTGGCGGGAGGACCTGCTGGGGCCAACGTCCTGACTTTC; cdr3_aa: CASSPNVAGGPAGANVLTF
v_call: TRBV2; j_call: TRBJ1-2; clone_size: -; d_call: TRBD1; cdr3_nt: TGTGCCAGCAGTTTACAGGGGGCGTTCGGCTACACCTTC; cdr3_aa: CASSLQGAFGYTF
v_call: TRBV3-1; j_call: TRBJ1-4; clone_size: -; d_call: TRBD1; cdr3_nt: TGTGCCAGCAGCCACCGGGACAGGGATCCTAATGAAAAACTGTTTTTT; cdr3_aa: CASSHRDRDPNEKLFF
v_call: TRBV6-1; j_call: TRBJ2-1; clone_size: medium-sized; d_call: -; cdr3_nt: TGTGCCAGCAGTTCCGACAGATATTACAATGAGCAGTTCTTC; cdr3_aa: CASSSDRYYNEQFF
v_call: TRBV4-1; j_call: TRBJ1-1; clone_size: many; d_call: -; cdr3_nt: TGCGCCAGCAGCCAAGCAGGACTGCGTCATCTGCTAGCTTTCTTT; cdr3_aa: CASSQAGLRHLLAFF
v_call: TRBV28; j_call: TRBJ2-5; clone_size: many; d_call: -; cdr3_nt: TGTGCCAGCAGTAGCCCGGGAGGGGGCTGGGAGACCCAGTACTTC; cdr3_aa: CASSSPGGGWETQYF
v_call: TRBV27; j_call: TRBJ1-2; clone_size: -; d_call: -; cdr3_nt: TGTTCCGGGGGCGGACATTATGGCTACACCTTC; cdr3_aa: CSGGGHYGYTF
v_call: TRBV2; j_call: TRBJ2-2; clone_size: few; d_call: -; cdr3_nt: TGTGCCAGCAGTCAAGGGCCTACAGGGAGCGTGGAGCTGTTTTTT; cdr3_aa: CASSQGPTGSVELFF
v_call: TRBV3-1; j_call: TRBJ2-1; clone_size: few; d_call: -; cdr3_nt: TGTGCCAGCAGCCAGGGGGATAGTATCTACAATGAGCAGTTCTTC; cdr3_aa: CASSQGDSIYNEQFF
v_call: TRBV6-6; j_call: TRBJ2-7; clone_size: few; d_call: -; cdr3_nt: TGTGCCAGCAGTTATGATGGTGGGAGGCGTTACGAGCAGTACTTC; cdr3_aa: CASSYDGGRRYEQYF
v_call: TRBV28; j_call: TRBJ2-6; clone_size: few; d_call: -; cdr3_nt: TGTGCCAGCAGTCCCGACTCCTCAGGGGCCAACGTCCTGACTTTC; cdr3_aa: CASSPDSSGANVLTF
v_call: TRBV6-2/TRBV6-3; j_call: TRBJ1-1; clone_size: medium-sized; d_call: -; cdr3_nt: TGTGCCAGCGGAGGATACACTGAAGCTTTCTTT; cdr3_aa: CASGGYTEAFF
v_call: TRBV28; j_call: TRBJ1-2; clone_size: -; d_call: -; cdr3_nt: TGTGCCAGCAGCACCTTGGGCAGGGTACAGGGTGGCTACACCTTC; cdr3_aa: CASSTLGRVQGGYTF
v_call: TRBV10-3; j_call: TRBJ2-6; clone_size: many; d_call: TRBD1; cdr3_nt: TGTGCCATCAAAAACCGGTATAGAGACAGGGGACGTTCTGGGGCCAACGTCCTGACTTTC; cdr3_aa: CAIKNRYRDRGRSGANVLTF
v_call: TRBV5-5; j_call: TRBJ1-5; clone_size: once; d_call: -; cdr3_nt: TGTGCCAGCAGCTTATACGGTTACAATCAGCCCCAGCATTTT; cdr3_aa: CASSLYGYNQPQHF
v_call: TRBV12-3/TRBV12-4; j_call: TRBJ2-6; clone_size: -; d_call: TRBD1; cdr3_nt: TGTGCCAGCAGCCGACAGGGGGGCTGCTCTTGGGCCAACGTCCTGACTTTC; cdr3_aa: CASSRQGGCSWANVLTF
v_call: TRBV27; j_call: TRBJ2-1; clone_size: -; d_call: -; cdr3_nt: TGTGCCAGCAGAGGCCGGGGGGCGCGAACTTCCATTGAGCAGTTCTTC; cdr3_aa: CASRGRGARTSIEQFF